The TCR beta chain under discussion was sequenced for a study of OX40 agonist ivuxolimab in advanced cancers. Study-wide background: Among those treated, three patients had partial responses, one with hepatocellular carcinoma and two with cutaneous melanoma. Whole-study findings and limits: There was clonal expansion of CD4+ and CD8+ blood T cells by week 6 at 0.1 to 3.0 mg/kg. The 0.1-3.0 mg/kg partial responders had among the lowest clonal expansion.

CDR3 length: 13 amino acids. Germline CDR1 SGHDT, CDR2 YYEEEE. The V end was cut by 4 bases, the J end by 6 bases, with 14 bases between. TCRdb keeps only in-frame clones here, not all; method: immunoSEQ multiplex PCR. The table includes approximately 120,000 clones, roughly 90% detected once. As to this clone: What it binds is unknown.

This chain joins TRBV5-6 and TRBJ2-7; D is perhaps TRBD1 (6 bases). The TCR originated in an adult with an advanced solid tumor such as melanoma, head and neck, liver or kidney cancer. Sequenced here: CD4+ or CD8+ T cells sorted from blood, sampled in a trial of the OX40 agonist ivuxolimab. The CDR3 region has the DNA TGTGCCAGCAGCGAGACAGGTAGGCCCGAGCAGTACTTC. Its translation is CASSETGRPEQYF. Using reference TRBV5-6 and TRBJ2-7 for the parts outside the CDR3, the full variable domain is DAGVTQSPTHLIKTRGQQVTLRCSPKSGHDTVSWYQQALGQGPQFIFQYYEEEERQRGNFPDRFSGHQFPNYSSELNVNALLLGDSALYLCASSETGRPEQYFGPGTRLTVT.